A single sample is the source of the 11 T cell receptor beta chains below, sequenced in a study of identical twins. Via MiXCR, TCRdb re-called the 5' RACE reads, giving one row per CDR3 protein. The sample lists around 1.7 million distinct CDR3 sequences, around 29% occurring once. The sample consisted of cord blood. These TCRs come from a newborn girl in good health.

The chain links TRBV5-1 to TRBJ2-7; D is unclear. CDR3 size: 13 residues. The V end was cut by 5 bases, the J end by 1 base, with 10 bases between. The germline CDR1 and CDR2 sequences are SGHRS and YFSETQ. For the CDR3, the DNA is TGCGCCAGCAGAGTCGAAGGATCCTACGAGCAGTACTTC. The encoded protein is CASRVEGSYEQYF.

The rearrangement links TRBV5-1 to TRBJ2-1, with TRBD2 identical over 14 bases. The CDR3 spans 17 residues. CDR1 is SGHRS, CDR2 YFSETQ, per germline. V shed 4 bases, J shed 6 bases, and the junction held 9 bases outside the gene matches. The CDR3 DNA reads as TGCGCCAGCAGCGCTTACTTCGGGACTAGCGGGAGCAATGAGCAGTTCTTC. It yields the protein CASSAYFGTSGSNEQFF.

This clonotype showed up just a few times. The J gene is TRBJ2-4, the V gene TRBV25-1; D is undetermined. Near its end, the DNA agrees better with TRBJ2-7, so the J call may be wrong. Germline assignment: CDR1 MGHDK and CDR2 SYGVNS. There are 12 residues in the CDR3. The CDR3 sequence: CASRLGYYEQYF. Written as DNA, the CDR3 is TGTGCCAGCAGACTCGGGTACTACGAGCAGTACTTC.

V and J are TRBV7-9 and TRBJ2-5; the D call may be TRBD1 or TRBD2 (6 bases each). The CDR3 has 15 amino acids. V was cut by 0 bases and J by 4 bases, with 12 bases left in between. Germline-derived CDR1 and CDR2 are SEHNR and FQNEAQ (reference sequence). The CDR3 DNA sequence: TGTGCCAGCAGCTTAGCGGGGGGCAAAAGAGAGACCCAGTACTTC. As protein: CASSLAGGKRETQYF.

The chain links TRBV28 to TRBJ2-2; 8 nucleotides line up with TRBD1. Trimming at V came to 5 bases and at J to 6 bases, leaving 8 bases not matched to a gene. The length of the CDR3 is 15 residues. From germline, CDR1 is MDHEN and CDR2 SYDVKM. The CDR3 here is CASSPGGGGAGELFF. CDR3 DNA sequence: TGTGCCAGCAGTCCAGGGGGCGGTGGGGCCGGGGAGCTGTTTTTT. The whole variable domain, filled in from reference TRBV28 and TRBJ2-2, reads DVKVTQSSRYLVKRTGEKVFLECVQDMDHENMFWYRQDPGLGLRLIYFSYDVKMKEKGDIPEGYSVSREKKERFSLILESASTNQTSMYLCASSPGGGGAGELFFGEGSRLTVL.

This clonotype was seen only a few times. The chain joins TRBV4-2 to TRBJ2-2; D gene ambiguous. Germline CDR1 LGHNA, CDR2 YNFKEQ. Deletions cut 0 bases from V and 4 bases from J, with 9 bases between. The CDR3 sequence is 15 residues long. CDR3 bases: TGTGCCAGCAGCCAAGAGGTTCCGATCACCGGGGAGCTGTTTTTT. Translated, it gives CASSQEVPITGELFF.

This clonotype was seen repeatedly, ten times or more. The V gene is TRBV12-3 or TRBV12-4, the J gene TRBJ2-3, with 8 bases aligning to TRBD2. The CDR3 length is 13 residues. The V and J ends lost 7 bases and 2 bases, in that order; junction bases with no gene match: 2. The CDR3 here is CASIGLATDTQYF. DNA of the CDR3: TGTGCCAGCATCGGACTAGCCACAGATACGCAGTATTTT.

The chain employs TRBV28 and TRBJ2-1; 7 nucleotides align to TRBD2. After removal of 3 bases from V and 5 bases from J, the junction contained 4 bases not matched to a gene. This CDR3 comprises 14 residues. Per germline, CDR1 MDHEN and CDR2 SYDVKM. CDR3 nucleotides: TGTGCCAGCAGTTTTGTCGGGAGGAACAATGAGCAGTTCTTC. Protein sequence: CASSFVGRNNEQFF.

This chain joins TRBV7-2 and TRBJ2-7, with 8 positions matching TRBD1. Trimming removed 1 base from V and 1 base from J; junction bases left unmatched: 6. There are 16 residues in the CDR3. In germline, CDR1 is SGHTA, CDR2 FQGNSA. The CDR3 is CASSLGGTGLSYEQYF. The CDR3, as DNA: TGTGCCAGCAGCTTAGGGGGGACAGGACTTTCCTACGAGCAGTACTTC.

This clonotype was seen a handful of times. V gene TRBV28 combines with J gene TRBJ2-3, with 9 nucleotides matching TRBD1. The CDR3 extends over 14 amino acids. CDR1 and CDR2 (germline): MDHEN, SYDVKM. Trimming at V came to 10 bases and at J to 3 bases, leaving 8 bases not matched to a gene. The CDR3 loop is CANRGTGRTDTQYF. The CDR3 DNA follows: TGTGCCAATCGAGGGACAGGGCGGACAGATACGCAGTATTTT.

This clonotype was found a few times. This chain joins TRBV5-1 and TRBJ2-3, with D maybe TRBD2 (6 bases). V was pared by 0 bases and J by 2 bases, with 10 bases between. Germline CDR1 is SGHRS and CDR2 is YFSETQ. The CDR3 has 15 residues. CDR3 protein: CASSLGLVLTDTQYF. DNA for the CDR3: TGCGCCAGCAGCTTGGGACTAGTCCTCACAGATACGCAGTATTTT.